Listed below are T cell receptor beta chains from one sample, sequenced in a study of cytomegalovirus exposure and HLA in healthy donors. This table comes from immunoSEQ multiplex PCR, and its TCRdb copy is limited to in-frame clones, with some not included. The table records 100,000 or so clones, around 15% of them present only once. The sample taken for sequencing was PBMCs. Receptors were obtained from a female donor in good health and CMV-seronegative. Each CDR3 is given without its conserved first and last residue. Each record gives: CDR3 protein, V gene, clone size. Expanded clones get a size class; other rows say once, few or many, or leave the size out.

cdr3_aa: ASRAGTGATEAF
v_call: TRBV2
clone_size: .

cdr3_aa: ASSLVGTGLANYGYT
v_call: TRBV5-1
clone_size: .

cdr3_aa: ASSSGQYNQPQH
v_call: TRBV5-6
clone_size: .

cdr3_aa: ASSLGWGHDQETQY
v_call: TRBV5-6
clone_size: few

cdr3_aa: ASGLRQDPTDTQY
v_call: TRBV12-5
clone_size: few

cdr3_aa: ASSFAGGAGSYNEQF
v_call: TRBV7-9
clone_size: .

cdr3_aa: AWSKPRGANSGNTIY
v_call: TRBV30
clone_size: .

cdr3_aa: ASSFVHGQGTYEQY
v_call: TRBV28
clone_size: .

cdr3_aa: ASSSHTTGTGSNYGYT
v_call: TRBV27
clone_size: few

cdr3_aa: ASSAAGLYNEQF
v_call: TRBV6-4
clone_size: .

cdr3_aa: ASSLSFSAGLYYGYT
v_call: TRBV5-1
clone_size: .

cdr3_aa: ASSLSGRYEQF
v_call: TRBV7-9
clone_size: few

cdr3_aa: ASSRSGAAGNTIY
v_call: TRBV28
clone_size: few

cdr3_aa: ASSQVSGRARYEQY
v_call: TRBV4-1
clone_size: .

cdr3_aa: ASSVASGGSFEY
v_call: TRBV9
clone_size: .

cdr3_aa: ASSPGLRDTEAF
v_call: TRBV5-8
clone_size: .

cdr3_aa: AWSPFDRRQPQH
v_call: TRBV30
clone_size: .

cdr3_aa: ASSLDRGIVTEAF
v_call: TRBV19
clone_size: .

cdr3_aa: ASSQNGGATNYGYT
v_call: TRBV7-2
clone_size: few

cdr3_aa: AWSRQGAGHGELF
v_call: TRBV30
clone_size: few

cdr3_aa: ASSFGGRGFTEAF
v_call: TRBV5-6
clone_size: few

cdr3_aa: ASSLLLTEAF
v_call: TRBV7-9
clone_size: .

cdr3_aa: ASSPEPRVSGYT
v_call: TRBV19
clone_size: .

cdr3_aa: ASSSDRRYNEQF
v_call: TRBV7-9
clone_size: few

cdr3_aa: ASSPQRAIAGPLNEQF
v_call: TRBV7-9
clone_size: .

cdr3_aa: AWIPGLRIMNTEAF
v_call: TRBV30
clone_size: few

cdr3_aa: ASSQDNGGGNYGYT
v_call: TRBV4-2
clone_size: .

cdr3_aa: ASSQVIQSEQY
v_call: TRBV4-3
clone_size: few

cdr3_aa: ASSRDRYNQPQH
v_call: TRBV7-2
clone_size: few

cdr3_aa: ASNTANYGYT
v_call: TRBV2
clone_size: .

cdr3_aa: ASSIVQDSYEQY
v_call: TRBV19
clone_size: few

cdr3_aa: ASGLAGEGNTEAF
v_call: TRBV7-9
clone_size: .

cdr3_aa: SVETTETYEQY
v_call: TRBV29-1
clone_size: .

cdr3_aa: ASSQDRWTSGPPSYNEQF
v_call: TRBV4-3
clone_size: few

cdr3_aa: ASSLKGHLSGANVLT
v_call: TRBV2
clone_size: .

cdr3_aa: ATSRDRGSLYGYT
v_call: TRBV15
clone_size: .

cdr3_aa: ASSQGFSRGI
v_call: TRBV14
clone_size: .

cdr3_aa: ASSLPGGLETQY
v_call: TRBV13
clone_size: once